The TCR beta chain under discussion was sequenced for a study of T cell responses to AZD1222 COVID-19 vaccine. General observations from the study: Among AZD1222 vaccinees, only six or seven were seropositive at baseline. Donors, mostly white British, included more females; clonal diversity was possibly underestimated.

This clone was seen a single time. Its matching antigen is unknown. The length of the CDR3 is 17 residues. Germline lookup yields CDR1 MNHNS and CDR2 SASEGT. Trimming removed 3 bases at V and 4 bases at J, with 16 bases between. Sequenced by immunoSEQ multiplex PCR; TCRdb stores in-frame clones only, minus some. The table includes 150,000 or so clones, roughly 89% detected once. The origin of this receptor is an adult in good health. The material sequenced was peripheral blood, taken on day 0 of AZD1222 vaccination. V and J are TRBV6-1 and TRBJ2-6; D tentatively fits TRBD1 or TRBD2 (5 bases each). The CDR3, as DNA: TGTGCCAGCAGTGACCTCTCCTGGGGGAGAGGGGCCAACGTCCTGACTTTC. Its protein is CASSDLSWGRGANVLTF.